This TCR beta chain derives from a study of cytomegalovirus exposure and HLA in healthy donors (dated by TCRdb to between 2016 and 2019). Looking at the study overall: According to an earlier analysis of 587 of the donors, about 190 million T cells yielded roughly 100 million unique TCR beta sequences and less than 300 Gb of sequence data. Approximately 300 gigabases of sequencing data and around 80 million unique TCR sequences made up an early release that covered over 550 HLA-typed donors. Of the roughly 430 genotyped donors, over 70% fell in the genetic ancestry cluster associated with self-reported Caucasian donors. The study aimed to test whether cataloging public T cell receptors could reveal signatures of past pathogen exposure. The study used immunosequencing to profile the T cell repertoires of under 700 subjects and linked those repertoires to cytomegalovirus serostatus. Besides the first cohort of approximately 710 subjects, a separate validation cohort made up of over a hundred different subjects was used. To predict cytomegalovirus infection status, the study brought together high-throughput TCR immunosequencing, statistical association of individual TCRs with disease status, and machine learning. A later analysis re-examined previously published TCR beta repertoires from roughly 720 donors and added high-resolution HLA genotyping to investigate patterns of TCR occurrence. The later analysis used no new phenotypic data to find candidate immune exposures, relying instead on TCR beta sequences and their occurrence across donors. In an earlier analysis of over 550 of the donors, high-throughput TCR beta sequencing was used to judge whether each TCR beta V gene segment behaved as functional or pseudogenic. Donor age, sex, ethnicity and CMV serostatus were compiled alongside the repertoire data. In a later genetic analysis, genome-wide SNP genotypes for about three fifths of the roughly 670 donors were used, and that subset was treated as a discovery cohort. All discovery cohort repertoires had been generated on a single sequencing platform. Class I and class II HLA loci were covered by the typing at four-digit resolution. The number of donors typed differed by locus, with 629-630 for A, B, C, DRB1 and DQB1, 522 for DQA1, over 600 for DPA1, and 400 to 490 for DPB1. About 5 DR-DQ haplotypes were handled as single units for association and clustering, since linkage in the cohort was strong. Across some 400 genotyped donors of the cohort, an average of about 220,000 unique TCR beta nucleotide sequences per donor were sequenced, and roughly 20% of those sequences were non-productive. Broader findings and caveats from the paper: In a later analysis, several top co-occurrence clusters were reported to appear linked to parvovirus B19, influenza, CMV and Epstein-Barr virus. In a later analysis, the rate of TCR association differed among HLA loci, with DRB1 alleles having the most associated TCRs and HLA-C alleles having the fewest. A cluster of highly shared sequence variants was judged likely to be a technical artifact of the sequencing pipeline. The 87-base-pair reads could not distinguish some IMGT-functional V segments, including TRBV6-2 and TRBV6-3, so those segments were excluded. Sequencing depth was assumed to be roughly uniform across donors in the presence/absence analyses, though that assumption may not hold. A later genetic analysis reported fewer N-insertions in productive TCRs among donors in an Asian-associated ancestry cluster than the 666-donor mean. According to the authors, the approach could potentially be generalized to other disease states and immunological phenotypes. In a later analysis, most CMV-associated TCR beta chains were found to appear HLA-restricted, with HLA associations seemingly driven largely by CMV exposure. Correlated functional status among segregating V segments might reflect linkage disequilibrium, but an unknown experimental factor could not be ruled out. The cohort was sequenced for TCR beta chains only, and without alpha or paired-chain data the features that could be detected were limited. Because counts were too low, roughly 16 rarely observed V segments, including chromosome 9 orphons, were excluded from the earlier analysis of around 640 of the donors. Specific HLA alleles were associated with roughly 17,000 TCR beta sequences at a false discovery rate of 0.05 in a later analysis. Across donors, most TCR sequences were observed very rarely, whereas some public TCRs were present in many individuals. Assigning TCR associations to individual alleles was difficult when HLA alleles, especially DR and DQ, strongly co-occurred. The only immune exposure information available for the cohort was CMV serostatus. A further reported finding was that TCR beta sequences accurately predicted the HLA-A and HLA-B alleles for most subjects in the first cohort. A few of the identified cytomegalovirus-associated TCR beta chains were confirmed in vitro to be specific for cytomegalovirus antigens. In both the original and validation cohorts, the classifier was reported to diagnose cytomegalovirus status with high specificity and sensitivity. An earlier analysis of roughly 570 of the donors showed that most TCR beta V segments appeared in productive rearrangements either about 87% or about 30% of the time, which broadly matched IMGT annotations. In a later analysis, HLA-associated TCR beta chains showed more clonal expansion and lower generation probabilities than non-associated chains that were equally common. HLA typing was unavailable for some donors at each locus, so association tests used only the typed subset. The study gave a list of more than 150 TCR beta chains associated with cytomegalovirus. An association between a missense DCLRE1C variant and V-gene and J-gene trimming of TCR beta chains was found in a later genetic analysis and replicated in an independent cohort.

To prepare the library, the immunoSEQ multiplex PCR assay was applied. For the multiplex PCR, a mixture combining 60 forward primers for TCR Vbeta segments and 13 reverse primers for TCR Jbeta segments was used. The CDR3 region of rearranged TCR beta genes was amplified from genomic DNA by a multiplex PCR assay. The amplified TCR beta libraries were sequenced on the Illumina HiSeq System as 87-base-pair reads. The original methods were these. A later analysis tallied around 82 million unique TCR beta chains across the 666 repertoires, and some 10 million of those chains were shared by two or more donors. A nearest-neighbor algorithm error-corrected the raw reads and collapsed the reads into unique sequences, merging closely related sequences to remove PCR and sequencing errors. Alignment of CDR3 sequences to IMGT reference sequences was used to assign V, D and J gene segments. For a sequence to be retained, a match of at least six nucleotides to both a V gene segment and a J gene segment was required. Rearrangements were called productive when the CDR3 lacked stop codons and stayed in frame with V and J; all others were non-productive. CDR3 was defined according to IMGT convention as the region running from the second conserved V-encoded cysteine to the conserved J-encoded phenylalanine. The earlier analysis of around 640 of the donors excluded sequences that lacked an unambiguous match to a single V gene segment. In an earlier analysis of roughly 600 of the donors, a V segment was called functional when productive rearrangements were above 56.7%, and segregating when the standard deviation between donors exceeded 5%. A statistical classification framework was developed to diagnose cytomegalovirus status using the catalog of TCR beta chain sequences. V and J gene assignment, in a later analysis, came from comparing TCR nucleotide sequences with IMGT/GENE-DB human TR gene sequences. Using the TCRdist pipeline, a later analysis assigned CDR3 sequences along with most-parsimonious VDJ recombination scenarios. In a later analysis, each TCR beta chain was defined by its CDR3 amino acid sequence together with its V-gene family, and reads lacking a unique V-gene family were excluded. A later analysis removed 592 highly shared, low-generation-probability nucleotide sequences to deal with suspected cross-contamination and a sequencing artifact. In a later analysis, a clonal expansion index for each public chain was calculated from normalized within-repertoire ranks of inferred template counts. In a later analysis, generation probabilities were computed using a VDJ recombination model fitted to out-of-frame rearrangements, and the results were checked against IGoR. In a later analysis, TCR-TCR, TCR-HLA and TCR-CMV co-occurrence was scored with hypergeometric tests, and a repertoire-size bias correction was applied to TCR pairs. In a later analysis, false discovery rates were estimated by permuting HLA or CMV assignments 20 times. A later analysis grouped co-occurring TCRs with DBSCAN, adding TCRdist sequence similarity when clustering within HLA-allele-positive subsets. Co-occurrence clustering excluded repertoires with fewer than 30,000 or more than 120,000 public chains, plus five with anomalous nucleotide sharing. Imported from immuneACCESS, the table was reduced by TCRdb to in-frame sequences with V and J called. These copies leave out some clones; in studies compared against another copy, an unresolved V gene accounts for under half, and the cause of the remainder is not known. V, J and clone size were drawn from that table, and D and trimming were deduced from the DNA. The sample has roughly 200,000 clones on record, around 78% of them singletons. The ten largest make up 14% of the sample.

The cohort was made up of approximately 670 healthy bone marrow donors. At the time of sampling, all cohort members were nominally healthy, though unrecorded immune exposures were likely present. The donor was CMV seropositive and belonged to the group of some 290 seropositive cohort members. A peripheral blood sample was collected from each donor, and TCR beta sequencing was performed on peripheral blood mononuclear cells. Genomic DNA extraction from the blood cell samples was performed with the Qiagen DNeasy Blood Extraction Kit. Concerning this clone itself: This clone's antigen is unknown. The sample holds no much larger clone one base away, and base qualities are not on file.

Taken from the germline V gene (reference sequence), the CDR1 and CDR2 loops are GTSNPN and SVGIG. At the junction V is shortened by 0 bases and J by 0 bases, with 9 bases in between. The CDR3, from cysteine to phenylalanine, totals 15 residues. The sequence is cut down to CDR3 DNA, 45 bases in frame from base 1. This receptor chain uses TRBV30 and TRBJ1-3, and TRBD1 may be the D gene, going by 6 matching bases. The sequenced sample consisted of PBMCs. The sequence came from a woman aged 30 to 39 in good health and CMV-seropositive. The nucleotides are TGTGCCTGGAGTGTACAGGGAACCTCTGGAAACACCATATATTTT. This sequence encodes CAWSVQGTSGNTIYF.